A selection of T cell receptor beta chains follows, all from one sample in a study of T cell repertoires in cytomegalovirus infection. TCRdb re-called the reads with MiXCR, one entry per CDR3 protein. The profile shows some 700,000 distinct CDR3 sequences, approximately 34% of them singletons. Sequencing used PBMCs. All receptors derive from a human donor in good health (CMV status not recorded). Some clones in this sample may be carry-over from other donors' samples. The CDR3 runs from the conserved cysteine through the conserved F or W.

CDR3 protein: CASSKNSGANVLTF
V gene: TRBV7-2

CDR3 protein: CASSLSSGRSGNTIYF
V gene: TRBV5-1

CDR3 protein: CSARDRGNTIYF
V gene: TRBV20-1

CDR3 protein: CASSLAGVNEQFF
V gene: TRBV7-2

CDR3 protein: CASSAPGGEKLFF
V gene: TRBV5-1

CDR3 protein: CASIPQPNGANVLTF
V gene: TRBV6-1

CDR3 protein: CSVVSQGAGETQYF
V gene: TRBV29-1

CDR3 protein: CSAIREANVLTF
V gene: TRBV20-1

CDR3 protein: CASSLYPGFYSNQPQHF
V gene: TRBV28

CDR3 protein: CASSDGGPNTEAFF
V gene: TRBV2

CDR3 protein: CATSRTSNVATEALF
V gene: TRBV15

CDR3 protein: CSACGSVNYEQYF
V gene: TRBV20-1

CDR3 protein: CASSPRTGTRNYGYTF
V gene: TRBV28

CDR3 protein: CASSPPRPQETQYF
V gene: TRBV18

CDR3 protein: CASSQQPHRGVLTF
V gene: TRBV27

CDR3 protein: CASRQGQGGTEAFF
V gene: TRBV7-8

CDR3 protein: CSVEEQPYEQYF
V gene: TRBV29-1

CDR3 protein: CASSLEGTSGSDTYEQYF
V gene: TRBV11-2

CDR3 protein: CASSTSASVWQETQYF
V gene: TRBV19

CDR3 protein: CASSQDLRLAGELFF
V gene: TRBV4-3

CDR3 protein: CASSQEVNTEAFF
V gene: TRBV7-2

CDR3 protein: CASRNGRAPYNEQFF
V gene: TRBV6-1

CDR3 protein: CSARQRNYGYTF
V gene: TRBV20-1

CDR3 protein: CASSLVGTSSYNEQFF
V gene: TRBV7-2

CDR3 protein: CASSLGQGAEMNTEAFF
V gene: TRBV11-2

CDR3 protein: CASSLGGVLGELFF
V gene: TRBV7-9

CDR3 protein: CATSRSSGMETQYF
V gene: TRBV15

CDR3 protein: CASSTNGQGREKLFF
V gene: TRBV12-3/TRBV12-4

CDR3 protein: CASSFQSSGTSGELFF
V gene: TRBV7-2

CDR3 protein: CASSLVWGQPQHF
V gene: TRBV7-4

CDR3 protein: CASSFSFGSSGSYEQYF
V gene: TRBV12-3/TRBV12-4

CDR3 protein: CASSWTRASNQPQHF
V gene: TRBV7-8

CDR3 protein: CSAGYRDFGYGYTF
V gene: TRBV20-1

CDR3 protein: CASSILAGNEQFF
V gene: TRBV19

CDR3 protein: CASSQGRSASSGANVLTF
V gene: TRBV3-1

CDR3 protein: CSVAAEAWNTDTQYF
V gene: TRBV29-1

CDR3 protein: CASSFSGGAVVNEQFF
V gene: TRBV7-9

CDR3 protein: CASSLNQGFVEQFF
V gene: TRBV12-3/TRBV12-4

CDR3 protein: CASSRGQFGQPQHF
V gene: TRBV12-3/TRBV12-4

CDR3 protein: CASSERGAGELFF
V gene: TRBV6-5